This entry lists 18 T cell receptor beta chains sequenced from one sample in a study of OX40 agonist ivuxolimab in advanced cancers. The assay was immunoSEQ multiplex PCR, and TCRdb's table has in-frame clones only and misses some. The profile shows some 63,000 clones, roughly 93% of them singletons. Sample: CD4+ or CD8+ T cells sorted from blood, taken in a trial of the OX40 agonist ivuxolimab. The origin of the receptors is an adult with an advanced solid tumor such as melanoma, head and neck, liver or kidney cancer.

This clone has only one observation. The chain is built from TRBV27 and TRBJ2-1; 8 bases fit TRBD2. The CDR3 runs 14 residues. Germline values: CDR1 MNHEY, CDR2 SMNVEV (reference sequence). Germline trimming cut 2 bases from V and 9 bases from J; bases unmatched to any gene: 6. For the CDR3, the DNA is TGTGCCAGCAGTTTACGCCGGCTAGCGGGTGAGCAGTTCTTC. It is translated as CASSLRRLAGEQFF.

This chain uses TRBV9 with TRBJ2-1, with 11 bases that match TRBD2. CDR1 and CDR2 from the germline V gene are SGDLS and YYNGEE. CDR3 length: 16 residues. The junction had 5 bases not matched to a gene; V was cut back by 0 bases and J by 6 bases. As DNA, the CDR3 is TGTGCCAGCAGCGTAGGCCAGGGACTAGCGGTCAATGAGCAGTTCTTC. This codes for CASSVGQGLAVNEQFF.

This clone came up once. The chain uses TRBV5-6 and TRBJ1-2; TRBD1 matches 11 bases. In germline, CDR1 is SGHDT, CDR2 YYEEEE. This CDR3 is 14 amino acids long. V shed 4 bases, J shed 6 bases, and the junction held 5 bases outside the gene matches. The CDR3 loop reads CASSRGTGGDGYTF. DNA for the CDR3: TGTGCCAGCAGCCGAGGGACAGGGGGTGATGGCTACACCTTC.

This chain uses TRBV4-3 with TRBJ2-1, with D perhaps TRBD1 (6 bases). The CDR3 sequence is 14 residues long. Deletions cut 0 bases from V and 3 bases from J, with 6 bases between. Germline loops: CDR1 LGHNA, CDR2 YSLEER. The CDR3 sequence: CASSQDRGYNEQFF. The CDR3 region has the DNA TGCGCCAGCAGCCAAGACAGGGGCTACAATGAGCAGTTCTTC.

The chain recombines TRBV29-1 with TRBJ1-1, with D maybe TRBD1 (6 bases). Germline V gene sequence: CDR1 SQVTM, CDR2 ANQGSEA. CDR3 length equals 15 residues. Trimming cost V 3 bases and J 4 bases, with 18 bases left between them. CDR3 DNA sequence: TGCAGCGTTGACAGAGCAATACAGGGAGGCACTGAAGCTTTCTTT. This gives the protein CSVDRAIQGGTEAFF.

The V call is TRBV19, the J call TRBJ1-2, with 10 positions matching TRBD1. This CDR3 is built from 14 residues. CDR1 is LNHDA and CDR2 is SQIVND in the germline V gene (reference sequence). After removal of 4 bases from V and 10 bases from J, the junction contained 9 bases not matched to a gene. The CDR3 is CASSTSTGGISYTF. DNA of the CDR3: TGTGCCAGTAGTACGTCGACAGGGGGCATATCCTACACCTTC.

The chain combines TRBV7-3 with TRBJ2-7; 10 bases are a match to TRBD1. J gave up 4 bases and V 3 bases, and 6 bases lay outside the gene matches. The CDR3 runs 15 residues. CDR1 is SGHTA, CDR2 FQGTGA, per germline. CDR3 DNA sequence: TGTGCCAGCAGCTTGGGGACAGGGGATGTATACGAGCAGTACTTC. This encodes CASSLGTGDVYEQYF.

V gene TRBV27 combines with J gene TRBJ2-1; D may be TRBD1 or TRBD2 (6 bases each). Germline loops: CDR1 MNHEY, CDR2 SMNVEV (reference sequence). This CDR3 is 14 amino acids long. V was clipped by 11 bases and J by 10 bases, with 24 bases between them. For the CDR3, the DNA is TGTGCCGTGCTAGGGGGGACCCAGGGTCGAGAGCAGTTCTTC. This translates into CAVLGGTQGREQFF.

The rearrangement uses TRBV27 and TRBJ2-1; 12 bases map to TRBD2. The germline CDR1 and CDR2 sequences are MNHEY and SMNVEV (reference sequence). V shed 8 bases, J shed 7 bases, and the junction held 6 bases outside the gene matches. This CDR3 has 14 amino acids. The CDR3 DNA reads TGTGCCAGCGCCGGACTAGCGGGATGGAATGAGCAGTTCTTC. Translation: CASAGLAGWNEQFF.

V gene TRBV2 combines with J gene TRBJ2-7, with D hard to call. Germline V lookup: CDR1 SNHLY, CDR2 FYNNEI. V lost 2 bases, J lost 1 base, and 15 bases lay in between. CDR3 length equals 16 residues. The CDR3 DNA reads TGTGCCAGCAGTGAAAATCAAGGTGAGGTTTCCTACGAGCAGTACTTC. This sequence encodes CASSENQGEVSYEQYF.

V is TRBV7-3 and J is TRBJ2-3; 9 nucleotides line up with TRBD1. CDR1 SGHTA and CDR2 FQGTGA come from the germline V gene. CDR3 length equals 15 residues. With 3 bases clipped from V and 0 bases from J, the junction kept 1 base outside the gene matches. This chain's CDR3 is CASSLGQGSTDTQYF. The CDR3 DNA follows: TGTGCCAGCAGCTTGGGACAGGGAAGCACAGATACGCAGTATTTT.

The chain uses TRBV30 and TRBJ2-2; 12 nucleotides align to TRBD2. J lost 5 bases, V lost 8 bases, and 3 bases had no gene match. The length of the CDR3 is 13 residues. Germline-derived CDR1 and CDR2 are GTSNPN and SVGIG (reference sequence). CDR3 coding DNA: TGTGCCAAGGGACTAGCGGGTACCGGGGAGCTGTTTTTT. This translates into CAKGLAGTGELFF. Drawing the rest from reference TRBV30 and TRBJ2-2, the complete variable domain is SQTIHQWPATLVQPVGSPLSLECTVEGTSNPNLYWYRQAAGRGLQLLFYSVGIGQISSEVPQNLSASRPQDRQFILSSKKLLLSDSGFYLCAKGLAGTGELFFGEGSRLTVL.

For this clone: Other DNA sequences from this sample encode an identical CDR3 as well. The chain recombines TRBV9 with TRBJ2-1; no clear D gene. V was trimmed by 0 bases and J by 9 bases, leaving 4 bases between them. CDR3 length: 11 amino acids. Germline V CDR1 and CDR2: SGDLS, YYNGEE. CDR3 in DNA: TGTGCCAGCAGCGTAGCCGGTGAGCAGTTCTTC. It specifies CASSVAGEQFF. Full variable domain (missing parts from reference TRBV9 and TRBJ2-1): DSGVTQTPKHLITATGQRVTLRCSPRSGDLSVYWYQQSLDQGLQFLIQYYNGEERAKGNILERFSAQQFPDLHSELNLSSLELGDSALYFCASSVAGEQFFGPGTRLTVL.

The chain is built from TRBV6-6 and TRBJ2-7, with D maybe TRBD1 (7 bases). Trimming cost V 4 bases and J 6 bases, with 13 bases left between them. The CDR3 totals 13 residues. The germline CDR1 and CDR2 sequences are MNHNY and SVGAGI (reference sequence). CDR3 DNA: TGTGCCAGCAGTTGGGCAGGGGGGATCGAGCAGTACTTC. Its protein is CASSWAGGIEQYF.

V usage is TRBV9 and J usage is TRBJ2-2; 8 bases are a match to TRBD1. CDR1 and CDR2 (germline): SGDLS, YYNGEE. This CDR3 is 15 amino acids long. Unmatched junction bases numbered 7, after V lost 3 bases and J lost 6 bases. The CDR3 is CASSGTGQTAGELFF. CDR3 coding DNA: TGTGCCAGCAGCGGGACAGGGCAAACCGCCGGGGAGCTGTTTTTT.

The chain links TRBV9 to TRBJ2-3; D possibly matches TRBD1 or TRBD2 (5 bases each). The germline V and J ends were trimmed by 4 bases and 0 bases, with 15 bases remaining between them. This CDR3 comprises 16 residues. In germline, CDR1 is SGDLS, CDR2 YYNGEE. CDR3 loop: CASSPRDAPSTDTQYF. As DNA, the CDR3 is TGTGCCAGCAGCCCCCGGGACGCACCTAGCACAGATACGCAGTATTTT.

The rearrangement joins TRBV9 to TRBJ2-3; D uncertain. The germline gives CDR1 SGDLS, CDR2 YYNGEE. The CDR3 contains 15 residues. The V gene lost 6 bases and the J gene lost 0 bases, with 14 bases spanning the gap. CDR3 bases: TGTGCCAGCAACTCCGTGGGCGGAAGCACAGATACGCAGTATTTT. It encodes CASNSVGGSTDTQYF.

CDR3 bases: TGTGCCAGCAGTGACACGGGGGCCGTAAGCTATGGCTACACCTTC. This gives the protein CASSDTGAVSYGYTF. V gene TRBV6-4 combines with J gene TRBJ1-2; maybe TRBD1 (6 bases). Germline V lookup: CDR1 MRHNA, CDR2 SNTAGT. The CDR3 consists of 15 residues. The V end was cut by 2 bases, the J end by 4 bases, with 14 bases between.